This TCR beta chain derives from a study of cytomegalovirus exposure and HLA in healthy donors. As for the study in general: Early released data comprised about 90 million unique TCRs from HLA-typed donors. Most donors, roughly 77% of approximately 400 genotyped, fell in the Caucasian-associated ancestry cluster.

Study-level results: An Asian-associated ancestry cluster reportedly showed fewer N-insertions than the roughly 700-donor mean in a later analysis. TCR beta V segments were, for the most part, productive about 87% or about 30% of the time in an earlier analysis.

This CDR3 region has 12 residues. CDR1 and CDR2 from the germline V gene are LNHDA and SQIVND (reference sequence). Trimming pared 6 bases from V and 5 bases from J, leaving 11 bases between. PCR employed 60 Vbeta and 13 Jbeta primers. Data came from immunoSEQ multiplex PCR; TCRdb stores just in-frame clones and leaves some out. The data contain some 140,000 clones, 79% of them singletons. With regard to this clone: The target antigen is unknown.

The receptor was derived from a male donor in good health and CMV-seronegative. The chain links TRBV19 to TRBJ2-7; tentatively, D is TRBD1 (5 bases). Sample: PBMCs. The chain's CDR3 is CASSISGHEQYF. As DNA, the CDR3 is TGTGCCAGTAGCATATCAGGGCACGAGCAGTACTTC.